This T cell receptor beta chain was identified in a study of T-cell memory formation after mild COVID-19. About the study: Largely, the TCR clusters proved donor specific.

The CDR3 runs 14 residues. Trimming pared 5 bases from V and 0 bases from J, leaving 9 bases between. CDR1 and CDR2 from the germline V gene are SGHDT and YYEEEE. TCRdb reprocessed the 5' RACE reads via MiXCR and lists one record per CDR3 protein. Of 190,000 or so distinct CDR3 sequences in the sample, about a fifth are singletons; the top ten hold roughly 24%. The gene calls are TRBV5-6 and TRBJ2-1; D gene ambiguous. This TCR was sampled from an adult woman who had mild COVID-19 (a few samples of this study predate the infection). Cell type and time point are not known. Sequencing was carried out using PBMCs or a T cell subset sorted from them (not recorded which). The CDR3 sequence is CASRVSSSYNEQFF. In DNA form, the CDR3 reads TGTGCCAGCAGAGTGTCGAGCTCCTACAATGAGCAGTTCTTC. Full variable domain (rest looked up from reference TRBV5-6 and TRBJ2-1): DAGVTQSPTHLIKTRGQQVTLRCSPKSGHDTVSWYQQALGQGPQFIFQYYEEEERQRGNFPDRFSGHQFPNYSSELNVNALLLGDSALYLCASRVSSSYNEQFFGPGTRLTVL.